A selection of T cell receptor beta chains follows, all from one sample in a study of shared clonotypes between healthy human individuals. Using immunoSEQ multiplex PCR, the repertoire was profiled, and TCRdb retains in-frame clones only, with some absent. The profile shows 170,000 or so clones, around 63% of them singletons. Sequencing was performed on memory CD4+ T cells sorted from blood. Source of these receptors: a man aged 25-40 years in good health. CDR3s include the opening cysteine and the closing phenylalanine or tryptophan. D genes are given only for firm matches. Clone size appears in some rows only: once, few, many, or a class for an expanded clone.

v_call,d_call,clone_size,j_call,cdr3_aa,cdr3_nt
TRBV5-4,NA,few,TRBJ1-1,CASSPQRVNTEAFF,TGTGCCAGCAGCCCCCAGCGGGTGAACACTGAAGCTTTCTTT
TRBV6-1,NA,NA,TRBJ2-5,CASSGTQYF,TGTGCCAGTTCAGGGACCCAGTACTTC
TRBV10-2,TRBD1,NA,TRBJ1-1,CASRDRPNTEAFF,TGCGCCAGCAGGGACAGGCCGAACACTGAAGCTTTCTTT
TRBV10-2,TRBD2,few,TRBJ2-1,CASRGLAGGGEQFF,TGCGCCAGCAGGGGACTAGCGGGAGGAGGTGAGCAGTTCTTC
TRBV9,TRBD2,once,TRBJ2-1,CASSVEAPRAGPSYNEQFF,TGTGCCAGCAGCGTAGAGGCACCTAGAGCGGGACCCTCCTACAATGAGCAGTTCTTC
TRBV29-1,NA,NA,TRBJ2-7,CSALRGASYEQYF,TGCAGCGCCCTACGGGGCGCTTCCTACGAGCAGTACTTC
TRBV13,NA,NA,TRBJ1-1,CASSLRGAEAFF,TGTGCCAGCAGCTTAAGGGGGGCTGAAGCTTTCTTT
TRBV28,TRBD2,NA,TRBJ2-3,CASTLFLAGISTDTQYF,TGTGCCAGCACCCTTTTTCTAGCGGGAATAAGCACAGATACGCAGTATTTT
TRBV9,TRBD2,NA,TRBJ2-7,CASSVVLAAGTHEQYF,TGTGCCAGCAGCGTAGTACTAGCGGCGGGAACGCACGAGCAGTACTTC
TRBV27,TRBD1,few,TRBJ1-1,CASSWGGQGGTEAFF,TGTGCCAGCAGTTGGGGCGGACAGGGGGGAACTGAAGCTTTCTTT
TRBV7-8,TRBD1,NA,TRBJ1-4,CASSHGTGDRGLIAKLFF,TGTGCCAGCAGCCACGGGACAGGCGACCGAGGACTTATTGCAAAACTGTTTTTT
TRBV10-3,NA,NA,TRBJ1-1,CAINNPGPTEAFF,TGTGCCATCAATAATCCAGGGCCCACTGAAGCTTTCTTT
TRBV7-9,NA,NA,TRBJ2-5,CASSPSPRDGQETQYF,TGTGCCAGCAGCCCCTCCCCCCGGGACGGACAAGAGACCCAGTACTTC